This is a list of T cell receptor beta chains from one sample in a study of blood T cell repertoires in COVID-19. Method: immunoSEQ multiplex PCR; TCRdb's copy keeps in-frame clones and lacks some. The profile shows 100,000 or so clones, 70% to 85% of them singletons. The sequenced material came from peripheral blood. The source is an older woman with acute or convalescent COVID-19. The CDR3 runs from the conserved cysteine through the conserved F or W. A D gene is named only where the DNA matches it firmly. Clone size is stated in some rows and not others, as once, few, many or a class when expanded.

CACTGYNSPLHF,TGTGCCTGCACAGGGTATAATTCACCCCTCCACTTT,-,TRBJ1-6,12,-,TRBV19
CASSLVPPAYNSPLHF,TGTGCCAGCAGTTTGGTACCACCAGCCTATAATTCACCCCTCCACTTT,-,TRBJ1-6,16,-,TRBV27
CASSTTSGGTDTQYF,TGTGCCAGCAGCACTACTAGCGGGGGGACTGATACGCAGTATTTT,TRBD2,TRBJ2-3,15,-,TRBV7-3
CASSLQGPGATEAFF,TGTGCCAGCAGTTTACAGGGACCAGGGGCTACTGAAGCTTTCTTT,-,TRBJ1-1,15,-,TRBV6-5
CASSLTGGGEAFF,TGCGCCAGCAGCTTAACAGGGGGCGGTGAAGCTTTCTTT,TRBD1,TRBJ1-1,13,-,TRBV5-1
CSVEDAYESSYEQYF,TGCAGCGTTGAAGATGCGTACGAGAGCTCCTACGAGCAGTACTTC,-,TRBJ2-7,15,-,TRBV29-1
CSASLSAGTEAFF,TGCAGTGCTAGTCTATCCGCGGGGACTGAAGCTTTCTTT,-,TRBJ1-1,13,-,TRBV20-1
CASSTGTSDTDTQYF,TGTGCCAGTAGTACAGGGACTAGCGACACAGATACGCAGTATTTT,TRBD2,TRBJ2-3,15,-,TRBV19
CASGGRPMADTQYF,TGTGCCAGCGGGGGCAGGCCAATGGCAGATACGCAGTATTTT,-,TRBJ2-3,14,few,TRBV11-2
CASSLFVSQGTQPQHF,TGTGCCAGCAGTTTATTTGTAAGCCAGGGGACTCAGCCCCAGCATTTT,-,TRBJ1-5,16,-,TRBV28
CASSREQGTPNYGYTF,TGTGCCAGCAGCCGGGAACAGGGGACTCCTAACTATGGCTACACCTTC,TRBD1,TRBJ1-2,16,-,TRBV28
CASRLKVRGGCITEAFF,TGTGCCAGCCGCCTTAAGGTACGAGGGGGCTGTATCACTGAAGCTTTCTTT,TRBD1,TRBJ1-1,17,-,TRBV6-4
CASRVGQIEGNEKLFF,TGCGCCAGCAGAGTAGGACAGATCGAAGGTAATGAAAAACTGTTTTTT,-,TRBJ1-4,16,-,TRBV5-1
CASSFEGAYNEQFF,TGCGCCAGCAGCTTCGAGGGGGCCTACAATGAGCAGTTCTTC,-,TRBJ2-1,14,-,TRBV5-1
CASKLASSYEQYF,TGTGCCAGCAAACTAGCGAGCTCCTACGAGCAGTACTTC,TRBD2,TRBJ2-7,13,-,TRBV11-3
CSASGQGLSYEQYF,TGCAGTGCTAGTGGACAGGGACTCTCCTACGAGCAGTACTTC,TRBD1,TRBJ2-7,14,-,TRBV20-1
CASSAGTVTSMTEAFF,TGCGCCAGCAGCGCGGGGACAGTCACTTCGATGACTGAAGCTTTCTTT,TRBD1,TRBJ1-1,16,-,TRBV5-1
CASSRKGQYSNQPQHF,TGTGCCAGCAGCCGTAAAGGACAGTATAGCAATCAGCCCCAGCATTTT,-,TRBJ1-5,16,-,TRBV3-1/TRBV3-2
CASTNGLASNEQFF,TGTGCCAGTACCAACGGTCTAGCGTCTAATGAGCAGTTCTTC,-,TRBJ2-1,14,-,TRBV19
CASSRTGGEGNTIYF,TGTGCCAGCAGCAGGACAGGGGGCGAGGGAAACACCATATATTTT,TRBD1,TRBJ1-3,15,few,TRBV6-5
CASSARALAGASNEQFF,TGTGCCAGCAGCGCCCGAGCTCTAGCGGGGGCCAGCAATGAGCAGTTCTTC,TRBD2,TRBJ2-1,17,-,TRBV9
CSASGDRGAYEQYF,TGCAGTGCTAGTGGGGACAGGGGAGCCTACGAGCAGTACTTC,TRBD1,TRBJ2-7,14,-,TRBV20-1
CASSLGTDGNQPQHF,TGCGCCAGCAGCTTGGGGACAGACGGCAATCAGCCCCAGCATTTT,-,TRBJ1-5,15,-,TRBV5-1
CASSPDIRSTNEKLFF,TGTGCCAGCAGCCCCGACATACGCTCAACTAATGAAAAACTGTTTTTT,-,TRBJ1-4,16,-,TRBV5-5
CASTGTRGETQYF,TGTGCCAGTACCGGGACTAGAGGAGAGACCCAGTACTTC,TRBD2,TRBJ2-5,13,-,TRBV6-5
CASSLGTRGFDEQFF,TGTGCCAGCAGTCTGGGGACCCGGGGGTTCGATGAGCAGTTCTTC,-,TRBJ2-1,15,-,TRBV6-5
CASSIRTDRTGYGYTF,TGTGCCAGCAGCATTCGGACAGATAGGACGGGCTATGGCTACACCTTC,-,TRBJ1-2,16,-,TRBV5-6
CAWSRTGTGSSYEQYF,TGTGCCTGGAGCAGAACCGGGACAGGGAGCTCCTACGAGCAGTACTTC,TRBD1,TRBJ2-7,16,-,TRBV30
CASSRVIHEKLFF,TGTGCCAGTAGTCGAGTGATTCACGAAAAACTGTTTTTT,-,TRBJ1-4,13,-,TRBV19
CASSLEAQKQFF,TGTGCCAGCAGTTTAGAGGCACAGAAGCAGTTCTTC,-,TRBJ2-1,12,-,TRBV12-3/TRBV12-4
CASSNRRGASTDTQYF,TGTGCCAGCAGCAACCGACGTGGGGCTAGCACAGATACGCAGTATTTT,-,TRBJ2-3,16,once,TRBV7-2
CASRPGASPQHF,TGTGCCAGCAGACCGGGTGCCTCGCCCCAGCATTTT,-,TRBJ1-5,12,-,TRBV12-3/TRBV12-4
CASNPGLAGAGELFF,TGTGCCAGCAATCCGGGCCTAGCGGGGGCCGGGGAGCTGTTTTTT,TRBD2,TRBJ2-2,15,-,TRBV2
CASSYNLERTGLAKNIQYF,TGTGCCAGCAGCTATAATCTAGAAAGGACAGGGCTAGCCAAAAACATTCAGTACTTC,TRBD1,TRBJ2-4,19,-,TRBV13
CASSKQGWSNQPQHF,TGTGCCAGCAGTAAACAGGGTTGGAGCAATCAGCCCCAGCATTTT,-,TRBJ1-5,15,-,TRBV6-5
CASIGNGGRETQYF,TGCGCCAGCATAGGAAACGGGGGGAGGGAGACCCAGTACTTC,TRBD2,TRBJ2-5,14,few,TRBV23-1